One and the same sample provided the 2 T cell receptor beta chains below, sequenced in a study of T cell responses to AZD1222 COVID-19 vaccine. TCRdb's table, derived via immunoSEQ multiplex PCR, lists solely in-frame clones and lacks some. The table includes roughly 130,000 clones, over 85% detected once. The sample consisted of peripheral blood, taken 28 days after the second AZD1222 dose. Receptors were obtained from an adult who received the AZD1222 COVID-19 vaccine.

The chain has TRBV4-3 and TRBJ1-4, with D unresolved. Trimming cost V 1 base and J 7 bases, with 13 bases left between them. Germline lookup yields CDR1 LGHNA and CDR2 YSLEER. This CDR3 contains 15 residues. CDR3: CASSQALGRTEKLFF. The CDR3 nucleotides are TGCGCCAGCAGCCAAGCCCTAGGACGGACTGAAAAACTGTTTTTT.

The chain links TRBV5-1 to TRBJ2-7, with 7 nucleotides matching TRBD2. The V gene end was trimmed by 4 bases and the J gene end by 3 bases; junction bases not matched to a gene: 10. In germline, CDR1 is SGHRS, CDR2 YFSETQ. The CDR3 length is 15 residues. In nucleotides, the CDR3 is TGCGCCAGCAGCCTGCTGGGGGGGGGAGGCTACGAGCAGTACTTC. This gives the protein CASSLLGGGGYEQYF.